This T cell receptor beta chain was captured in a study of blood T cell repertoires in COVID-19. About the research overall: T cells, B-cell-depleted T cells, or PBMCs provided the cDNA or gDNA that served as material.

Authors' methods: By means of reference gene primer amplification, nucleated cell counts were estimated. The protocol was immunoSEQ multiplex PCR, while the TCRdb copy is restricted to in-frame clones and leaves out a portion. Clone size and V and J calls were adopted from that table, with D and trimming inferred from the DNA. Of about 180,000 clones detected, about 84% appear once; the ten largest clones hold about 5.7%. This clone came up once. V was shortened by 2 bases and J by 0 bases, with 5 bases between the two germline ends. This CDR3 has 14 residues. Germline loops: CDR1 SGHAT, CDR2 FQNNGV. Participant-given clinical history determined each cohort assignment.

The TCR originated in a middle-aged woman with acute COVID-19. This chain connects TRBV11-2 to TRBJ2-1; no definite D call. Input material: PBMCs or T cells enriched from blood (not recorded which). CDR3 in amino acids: CASSLLSSYNEQFF. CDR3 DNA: TGTGCCAGCAGCTTACTGAGCTCCTACAATGAGCAGTTCTTC.